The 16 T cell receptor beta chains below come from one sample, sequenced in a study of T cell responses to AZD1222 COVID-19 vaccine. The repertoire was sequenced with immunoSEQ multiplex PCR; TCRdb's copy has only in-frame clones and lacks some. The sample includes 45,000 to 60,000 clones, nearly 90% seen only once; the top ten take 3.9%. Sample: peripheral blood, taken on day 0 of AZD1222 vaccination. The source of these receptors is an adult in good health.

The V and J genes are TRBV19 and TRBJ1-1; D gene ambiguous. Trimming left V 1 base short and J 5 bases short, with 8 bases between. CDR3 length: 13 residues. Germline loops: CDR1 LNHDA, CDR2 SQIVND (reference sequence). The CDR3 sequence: CASSIAVGTEAFF. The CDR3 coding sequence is TGTGCCAGTAGTATAGCCGTAGGGACTGAAGCTTTCTTT. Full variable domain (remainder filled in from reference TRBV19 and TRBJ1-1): DGGITQSPKYLFRKEGQNVTLSCEQNLNHDAMYWYRQDPGQGLRLIYYSQIVNDFQKGDIAEGYSVSREKKESFPLTVTSAQKNPTAFYLCASSIAVGTEAFFGQGTRLTVV.

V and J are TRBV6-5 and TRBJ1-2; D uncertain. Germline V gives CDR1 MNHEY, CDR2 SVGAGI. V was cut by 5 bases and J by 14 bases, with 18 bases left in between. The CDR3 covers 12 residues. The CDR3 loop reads CASSPRLKDHTF. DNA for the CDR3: TGTGCCAGCAGTCCTCGTCTAAAGGACCATACCTTC.

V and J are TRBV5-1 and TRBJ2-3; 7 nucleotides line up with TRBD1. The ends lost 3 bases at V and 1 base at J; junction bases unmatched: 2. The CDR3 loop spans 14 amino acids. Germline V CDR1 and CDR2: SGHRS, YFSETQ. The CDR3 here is CASSSGQGTDTQYF. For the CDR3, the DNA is TGCGCCAGCAGCTCCGGACAGGGCACAGATACGCAGTATTTT.

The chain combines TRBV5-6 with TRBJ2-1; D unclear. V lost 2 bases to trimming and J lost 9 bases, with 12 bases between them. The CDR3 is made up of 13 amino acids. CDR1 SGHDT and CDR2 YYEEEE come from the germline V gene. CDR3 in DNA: TGTGCCAGCAGCTTAGCTATTTCACCTGAGCAGTTCTTC. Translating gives CASSLAISPEQFF.

The CDR3 DNA reads as TGTGCCAGCAGCGGGACAGGGGACCAGCCCCAGCATTTT. Its protein product is CASSGTGDQPQHF. V gene TRBV2 combines with J gene TRBJ1-5; TRBD1 matches 10 bases. Per germline, CDR1 SNHLY and CDR2 FYNNEI. The CDR3 extends over 13 amino acids. J was trimmed by 7 bases and V by 6 bases; bases with no gene match: 3.

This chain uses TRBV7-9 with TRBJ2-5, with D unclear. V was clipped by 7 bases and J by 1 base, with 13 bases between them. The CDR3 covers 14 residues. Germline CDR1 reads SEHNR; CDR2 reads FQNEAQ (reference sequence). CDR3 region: CASTSSTLQETQYF. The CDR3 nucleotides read TGTGCCAGCACGTCGTCGACACTCCAAGAGACCCAGTACTTC.

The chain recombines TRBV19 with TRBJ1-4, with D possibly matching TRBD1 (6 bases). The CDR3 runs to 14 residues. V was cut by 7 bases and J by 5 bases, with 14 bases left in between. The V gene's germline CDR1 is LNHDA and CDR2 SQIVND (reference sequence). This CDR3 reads CASTDGQGNEKLFF. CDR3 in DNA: TGTGCCAGTACCGATGGGCAGGGGAATGAAAAACTGTTTTTT.

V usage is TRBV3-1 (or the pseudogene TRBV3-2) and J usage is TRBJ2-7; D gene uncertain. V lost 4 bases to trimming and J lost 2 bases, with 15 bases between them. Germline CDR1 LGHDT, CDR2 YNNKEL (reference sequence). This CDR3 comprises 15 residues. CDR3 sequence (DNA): TGTGCCAGCAGCCTTATAGGGCTAGGCACCTACGAGCAGTACTTC. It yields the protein CASSLIGLGTYEQYF.

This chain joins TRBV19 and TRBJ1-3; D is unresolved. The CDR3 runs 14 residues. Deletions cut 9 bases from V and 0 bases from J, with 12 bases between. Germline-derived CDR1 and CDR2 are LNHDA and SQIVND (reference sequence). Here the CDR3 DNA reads TGTGCCAGCCGTCGGGAAAGCTCTGGAAACACCATATATTTT. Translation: CASRRESSGNTIYF.

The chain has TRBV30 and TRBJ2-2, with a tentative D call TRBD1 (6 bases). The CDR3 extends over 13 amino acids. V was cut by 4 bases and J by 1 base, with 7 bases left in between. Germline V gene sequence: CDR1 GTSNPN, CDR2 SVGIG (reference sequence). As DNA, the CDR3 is TGTGCCTGGAAGACAGGGAACACCGGGGAGCTGTTTTTT. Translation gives CAWKTGNTGELFF.

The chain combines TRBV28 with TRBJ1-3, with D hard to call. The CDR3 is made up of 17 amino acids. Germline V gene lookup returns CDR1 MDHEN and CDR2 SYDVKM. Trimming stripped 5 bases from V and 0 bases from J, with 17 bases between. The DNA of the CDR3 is TGTGCCAGCAGTCCCCCTGGGAGGCAACTCTCTGGAAACACCATATATTTT. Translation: CASSPPGRQLSGNTIYF.

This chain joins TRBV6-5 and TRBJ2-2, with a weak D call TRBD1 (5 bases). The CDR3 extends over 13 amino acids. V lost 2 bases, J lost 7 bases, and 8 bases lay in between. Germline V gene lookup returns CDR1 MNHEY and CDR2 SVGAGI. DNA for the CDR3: TGTGCCAGCAGTTACCTACAGGACGGGGAGCTGTTTTTT. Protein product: CASSYLQDGELFF.

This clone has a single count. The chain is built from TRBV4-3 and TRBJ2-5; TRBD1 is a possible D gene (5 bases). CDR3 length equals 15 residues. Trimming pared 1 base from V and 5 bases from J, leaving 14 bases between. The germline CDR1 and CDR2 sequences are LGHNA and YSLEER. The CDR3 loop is CASSQGRGALETQYF. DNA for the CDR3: TGCGCCAGCAGCCAAGGAAGGGGCGCTCTTGAGACCCAGTACTTC.

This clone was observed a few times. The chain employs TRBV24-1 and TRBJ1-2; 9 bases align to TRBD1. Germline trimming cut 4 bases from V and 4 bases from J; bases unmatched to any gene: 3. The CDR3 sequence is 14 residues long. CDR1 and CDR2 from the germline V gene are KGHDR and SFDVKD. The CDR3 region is CATSEGTGFYGYTF. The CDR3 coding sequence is TGTGCCACCAGTGAGGGGACAGGGTTCTATGGCTACACCTTC.

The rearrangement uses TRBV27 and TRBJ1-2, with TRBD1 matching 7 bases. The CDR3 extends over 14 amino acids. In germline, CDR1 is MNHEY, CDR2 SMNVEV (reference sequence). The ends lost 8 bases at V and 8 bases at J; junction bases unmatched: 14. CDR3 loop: CASRTEDRLSGYTF. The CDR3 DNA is TGTGCCAGCCGCACCGAGGACAGGCTTAGCGGCTACACCTTC.

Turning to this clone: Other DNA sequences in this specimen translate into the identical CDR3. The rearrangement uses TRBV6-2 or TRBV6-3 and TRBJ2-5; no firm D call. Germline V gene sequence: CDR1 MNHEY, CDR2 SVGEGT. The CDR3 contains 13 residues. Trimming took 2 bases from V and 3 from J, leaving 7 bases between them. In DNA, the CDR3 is TGTGCCAGCAGTTACGTCGCAGAAGAGACCCAGTACTTC. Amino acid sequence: CASSYVAEETQYF.